This TCR beta chain was found in a study of vaccination effects on CD4 cells after COVID-19. Study summary: Post-vaccine sample collection fell at a median of 72 days after the second dose.

Ahead of sequencing, the ViraFEST assay grew antigen-specific CD4+ T cells using viral peptide pools. Scientists isolated CD4+ T cells after a roughly 10-day culture period ended. Participants got two doses of BNT162b2 or mRNA-1273 vaccine. A few million PBMC were placed in each well, which was supplemented with 10 IU/ml IL-2 and approximately 10 ug/ml peptides. Cultures had half their medium replaced with IL-2 medium on days 3 and 7. TCRdb's table, derived via immunoSEQ multiplex PCR, lists solely in-frame clones and lacks some. This table has 57,000 or so clones, around 73% appearing once. As concerns this clone: Its antigen is unknown.

The CDR3 runs 14 residues. CDR1 and CDR2 from the germline V gene are MNHEY and SVGEGT. V was cut by 0 bases and J by 4 bases, with 7 bases left in between. The sequence was collected from a human donor who received a COVID-19 vaccine. Here the sequenced sample was CD4+ T cells from PBMCs cultured with HCoV-229E spike peptides, taken after COVID-19 vaccination. The chain couples TRBV6-2 or TRBV6-3 to TRBJ1-5; D remains unclear. CDR3 sequence reads: CASSYSSGNQPQHF. CDR3 sequence (DNA): TGTGCCAGCAGTTACTCCTCCGGGAATCAGCCCCAGCATTTT.